This T cell receptor beta chain emerged from a study of T cell responses to AZD1222 COVID-19 vaccine. Study results and caveats: The sample set comprised mostly white British donors with more females, and clonal diversity was possibly underestimated. There were vaccine-associated CD4 TCRs across spike, dominant at 160-218 and 743-854. Two doses of AZD1222 preceded a rise in Spike-specific TCR breadth and depth. Only after the peak T cell response were repertoires sampled.

Of note for this clone: Its antigen is not identified.

Measured with immunoSEQ multiplex PCR; TCRdb has only the in-frame clones, and not every one. Among some 200,000 clones, roughly nine tenths were seen once, and the ten largest hold 3.6%. The CDR3 spans 14 residues. Germline V gene lookup returns CDR1 DFQATT and CDR2 SNEGSKA (reference sequence). Between the trimmed V and J ends, which lost 3 bases and 2 bases, there was a span of 11 bases. The source was peripheral blood, collected 28 days after the second dose of the MenACWY control vaccine. The source of this sequence is an adult who received the MenACWY meningococcal vaccine as a control. The chain combines TRBV20-1 with TRBJ2-1; the D gene is possibly TRBD1 (6 bases). CDR3 residues: CSASPDSTYNEQFF. The CDR3 DNA is TGCAGTGCTAGTCCGGACAGCACCTACAATGAGCAGTTCTTC.